These 5 T cell receptor beta chains were sequenced from one sample in a study of glioma-infiltrating T cells after dendritic cell vaccination. Profiling relied on immunoSEQ multiplex PCR, and the TCRdb table lists in-frame clones only, not all of them. The data contain about 110,000 clones, 90% of them singletons. Stated time point: after dendritic cell vaccination, including at tumor progression/relapse. The source material was blood, sampled after dendritic cell vaccination. The receptor source for this set is a human donor with glioblastoma.

The V gene is TRBV13, the J gene TRBJ2-3, with 8 bases matching TRBD1. J gave up 7 bases and V 4 bases, and 4 bases lay outside the gene matches. The CDR3 sequence is 13 residues long. Germline V gene sequence: CDR1 PRHDT, CDR2 FYEKMQ (reference sequence). In nucleotides, the CDR3 is TGTGCCAGCAGCTGGCGGACAGGGCATACGCAGTATTTT. Its translation is CASSWRTGHTQYF.

The chain combines TRBV5-1 with TRBJ2-2, with 12 bases fitting TRBD1. The CDR3 consists of 16 residues. Germline V gives CDR1 SGHRS, CDR2 YFSETQ. V was pared by 1 base and J by 7 bases, with 5 bases of the junction left unmatched. The CDR3 nucleotides read TGCGCCAGCAGCTTGTCCGGGACAGGGGGCGGCGGGGAGCTGTTTTTT. The encoded protein is CASSLSGTGGGGELFF.

The chain couples TRBV6-1 to TRBJ2-2, with D possibly matching TRBD2 (6 bases). CDR1 is MNHNS, CDR2 SASEGT, per germline. The CDR3 is 16 amino acids. With 2 bases removed from V and 7 bases from J, the gap between germline ends came to 17 bases. Here the CDR3 reads CASSEILGGASGELFF. In nucleotides, the CDR3 is TGTGCCAGCAGTGAAATACTTGGAGGGGCGAGCGGGGAGCTGTTTTTT.

The rearrangement links TRBV6-6 to TRBJ2-5, with TRBD2 matching 10 bases. CDR3 length: 16 residues. Germline CDR1 is MNHNY and CDR2 is SVGAGI (reference sequence). Losses at the gene ends were 2 bases for V and 7 bases for J; bases not matched to a gene: 10. For the CDR3, the DNA is TGTGCCAGCAGTTACCGGCCTAGCGGGGGCTCTGGGACCCAGTACTTC. This gives the protein CASSYRPSGGSGTQYF.

This clone was observed a few times. The same CDR3 is also encoded by other DNA sequences in this sample. The chain couples TRBV2 to TRBJ1-6, with 7 bases identical to TRBD1. CDR1 is SNHLY, CDR2 FYNNEI, per germline. With 6 bases clipped from V and 7 bases from J, the junction kept 3 bases outside the gene matches. The CDR3 sequence is 13 residues long. CDR3 in amino acids: CASRGGGNSPLHF. CDR3 nucleotides: TGTGCCAGCAGAGGGGGCGGGAATTCACCCCTCCACTTT.